A selection of T cell receptor beta chains follows, all from one sample in a study of T cell repertoires in cytomegalovirus infection. TCRdb itself ran the reads through MiXCR, one entry per CDR3 protein. The data contain roughly 240,000 distinct CDR3 sequences, around 6.2% of them seen just once; the ten biggest clones take up under 7%. The sample taken for sequencing was PBMCs. These receptors originate from a human donor in good health (CMV status not recorded). Some clones in this sample may be carry-over from other donors' samples. CDR3s include the opening cysteine and the closing phenylalanine or tryptophan. A D gene is named only where the DNA matches it firmly. Some rows mark clone size as missing; the rest say once, few, many or name a class of expanded clone.

d_gene,j_gene,v_gene,abundance,CDR3aa,CDR3nt
TRBD2,TRBJ2-1,TRBV7-2,many,CASSLAQIAGPYNEQFF,TGTGCCAGCAGCTTAGCTCAGATAGCGGGCCCCTACAATGAGCAGTTCTTC
NA,TRBJ1-3,TRBV20-1,many,CSAARQSAGNTIYF,TGCAGTGCCGCACGACAGAGTGCTGGAAACACCATATATTTT
NA,TRBJ2-7,TRBV6-2/TRBV6-3,many,CASRGRSTLRNEQYF,TGTGCCAGCAGGGGACGATCGACCCTTAGGAACGAGCAGTACTTC
NA,TRBJ2-5,TRBV7-9,many,CASSFVLKETQYF,TGTGCCAGCAGCTTTGTACTGAAGGAGACCCAGTACTTC
NA,TRBJ1-6,TRBV4-3,many,CASSPGVGAKSSPLHF,TGCGCCAGCAGCCCAGGGGTGGGGGCGAAAAGTTCACCCCTCCACTTT
NA,TRBJ1-2,TRBV7-2,many,CASSFDRQNYGYTF,TGTGCCAGCAGCTTTGACCGACAGAATTATGGCTACACCTTC
NA,TRBJ2-1,TRBV7-2,many,CASSFKWGANEQFF,TGTGCCAGCAGCTTCAAGTGGGGTGCGAATGAGCAGTTCTTC
NA,TRBJ2-7,TRBV7-2,many,CASSGNSYEQYF,TGTGCCAGCAGTGGGAATTCCTACGAGCAGTACTTC
TRBD1,TRBJ1-1,TRBV28,many,CASSLGQITEAFF,TGTGCCAGCAGTTTGGGACAGATCACTGAAGCTTTCTTT
NA,TRBJ1-1,TRBV5-1,many,CASRTDNLNTEAFF,TGCGCCAGCAGGACGGACAACCTGAACACTGAAGCTTTCTTT
NA,TRBJ1-2,TRBV12-3/TRBV12-4,many,CASSLAGAGWYGYTF,TGTGCCAGCAGTTTAGCGGGCGCGGGTTGGTATGGCTACACCTTC
TRBD1,TRBJ1-3,TRBV13,NA,CASSFTLGQGFSAGNTIYF,TGTGCCAGCAGCTTTACCTTGGGACAGGGCTTTTCAGCTGGAAACACCATATATTTT
NA,TRBJ1-2,TRBV7-9,many,CASSLESPFYGYTF,TGTGCCAGCAGCTTAGAATCCCCTTTCTATGGCTACACCTTC
NA,TRBJ2-2,TRBV6-2/TRBV6-3,many,CASSRMLTENTGELFF,TGTGCCAGCAGTAGAATGCTTACAGAGAACACCGGGGAGCTGTTTTTT